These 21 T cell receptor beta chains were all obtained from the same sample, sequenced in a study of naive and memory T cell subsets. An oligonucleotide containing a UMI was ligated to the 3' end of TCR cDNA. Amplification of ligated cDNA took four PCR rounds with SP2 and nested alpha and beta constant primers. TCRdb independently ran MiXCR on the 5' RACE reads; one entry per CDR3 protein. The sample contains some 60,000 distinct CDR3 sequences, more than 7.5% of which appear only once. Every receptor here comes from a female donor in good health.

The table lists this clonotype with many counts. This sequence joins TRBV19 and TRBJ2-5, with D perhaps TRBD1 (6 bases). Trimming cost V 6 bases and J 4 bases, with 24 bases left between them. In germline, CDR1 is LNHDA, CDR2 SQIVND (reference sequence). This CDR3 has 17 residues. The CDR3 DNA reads TGTGCCAGTAGCTCTCACAATCCGGGACAAAGTCGAGAGACCCAGTACTTC. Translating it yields CASSSHNPGQSRETQYF.

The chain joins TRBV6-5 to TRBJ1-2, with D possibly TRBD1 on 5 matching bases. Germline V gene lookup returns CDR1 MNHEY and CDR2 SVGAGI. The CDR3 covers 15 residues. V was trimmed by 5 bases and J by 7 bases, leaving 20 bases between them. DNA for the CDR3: TGTGCCAGCAGTCGGGGGGGATATAGACTGGTTGGCTACACCTTC. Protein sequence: CASSRGGYRLVGYTF.

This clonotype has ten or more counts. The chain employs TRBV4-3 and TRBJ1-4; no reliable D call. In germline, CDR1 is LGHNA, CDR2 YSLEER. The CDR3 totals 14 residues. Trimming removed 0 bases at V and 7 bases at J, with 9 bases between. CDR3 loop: CASSQDIASEKLFF. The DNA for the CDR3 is TGCGCCAGCAGCCAAGATATCGCCAGTGAAAAACTGTTTTTT.

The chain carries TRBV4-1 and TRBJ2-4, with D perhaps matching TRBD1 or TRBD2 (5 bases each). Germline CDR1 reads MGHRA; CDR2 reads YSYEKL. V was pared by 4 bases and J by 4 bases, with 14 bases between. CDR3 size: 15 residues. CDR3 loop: CASSRPGQKKNIQYF. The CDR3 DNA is TGCGCCAGCAGCCGCCCGGGGCAGAAGAAAAACATTCAGTACTTC.

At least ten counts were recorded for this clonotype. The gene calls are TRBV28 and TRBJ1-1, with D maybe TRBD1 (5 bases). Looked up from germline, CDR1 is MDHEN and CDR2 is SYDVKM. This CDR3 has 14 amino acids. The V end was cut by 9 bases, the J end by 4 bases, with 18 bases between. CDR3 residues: CASDPAGRSTEAFF. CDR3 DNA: TGTGCCAGTGATCCTGCAGGGAGAAGCACTGAAGCTTTCTTT.

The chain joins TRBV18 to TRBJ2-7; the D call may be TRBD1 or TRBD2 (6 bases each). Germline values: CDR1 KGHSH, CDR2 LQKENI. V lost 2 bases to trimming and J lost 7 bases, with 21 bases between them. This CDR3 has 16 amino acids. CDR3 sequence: CASSPKEGQGLREQYF. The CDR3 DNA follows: TGTGCCAGCTCACCAAAGGAGGGGCAGGGGCTTCGGGAGCAGTACTTC.

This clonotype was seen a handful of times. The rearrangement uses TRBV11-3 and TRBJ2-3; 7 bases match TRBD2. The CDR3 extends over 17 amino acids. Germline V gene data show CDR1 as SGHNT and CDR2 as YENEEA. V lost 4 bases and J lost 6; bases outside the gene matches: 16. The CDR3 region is CASSSPAREGSSDTQYF. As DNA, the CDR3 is TGTGCCAGCAGCTCCCCGGCCAGGGAGGGATCGTCGGATACGCAGTATTTT.

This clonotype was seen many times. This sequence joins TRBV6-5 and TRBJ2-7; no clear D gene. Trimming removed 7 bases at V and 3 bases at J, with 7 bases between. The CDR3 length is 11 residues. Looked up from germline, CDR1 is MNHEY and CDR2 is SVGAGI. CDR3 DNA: TGTGCCAGCAAACAGATCTACGAGCAGTACTTC. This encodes CASKQIYEQYF.

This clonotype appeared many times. CDR3 DNA sequence: TGCAGCGTTGTTCCCCACCGGGACGGAAGGCCCCTGAACACTGAAGCTTTCTTT. This codes for CSVVPHRDGRPLNTEAFF. The chain recombines TRBV29-1 with TRBJ1-1, with D possibly matching TRBD1 (5 bases). The CDR3 spans 18 residues. CDR1 SQVTM and CDR2 ANQGSEA come from the germline V gene. Deletions cut 4 bases from V and 0 bases from J, with 24 bases between. Full variable domain (outside the CDR3, taken from reference TRBV29-1 and TRBJ1-1): SAVISQKPSRDICQRGTSLTIQCQVDSQVTMMFWYRQQPGQSLTLIATANQGSEATYESGFVIDKFPISRPNLTFSTLTVSNMSPEDSSIYLCSVVPHRDGRPLNTEAFFGQGTRLTVV.

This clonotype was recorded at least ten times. CDR3: CSARGVRGVADTQYF. In nucleotides, the CDR3 is TGCAGTGCTAGGGGGGTACGGGGGGTCGCAGATACGCAGTATTTT. The V gene is TRBV20-1, the J gene TRBJ2-3; 7 bases are a match to TRBD2. CDR3 length equals 15 residues. Trimming cost V 3 bases and J 4 bases; bases outside gene matches: 10. Germline CDR1 and CDR2: DFQATT and SNEGSKA (reference sequence).

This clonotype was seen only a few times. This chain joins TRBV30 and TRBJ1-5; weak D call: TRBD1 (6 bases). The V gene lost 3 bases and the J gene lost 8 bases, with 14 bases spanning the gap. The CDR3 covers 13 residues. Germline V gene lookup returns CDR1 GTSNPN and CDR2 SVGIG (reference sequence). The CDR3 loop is CAWSTTGKEPQHF. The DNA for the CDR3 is TGTGCCTGGAGCACCACAGGGAAAGAGCCCCAGCATTTT. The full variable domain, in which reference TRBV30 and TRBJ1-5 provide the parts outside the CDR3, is SQTIHQWPATLVQPVGSPLSLECTVEGTSNPNLYWYRQAAGRGLQLLFYSVGIGQISSEVPQNLSASRPQDRQFILSSKKLLLSDSGFYLCAWSTTGKEPQHFGDGTRLSIL.

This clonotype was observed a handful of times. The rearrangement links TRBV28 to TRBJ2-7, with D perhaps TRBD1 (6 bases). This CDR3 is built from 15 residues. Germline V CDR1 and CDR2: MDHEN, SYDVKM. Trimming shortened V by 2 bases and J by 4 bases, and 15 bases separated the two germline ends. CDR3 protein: CASSLVDRIWYEQYF. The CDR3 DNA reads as TGTGCCAGCAGTTTAGTGGACAGAATCTGGTACGAGCAGTACTTC.

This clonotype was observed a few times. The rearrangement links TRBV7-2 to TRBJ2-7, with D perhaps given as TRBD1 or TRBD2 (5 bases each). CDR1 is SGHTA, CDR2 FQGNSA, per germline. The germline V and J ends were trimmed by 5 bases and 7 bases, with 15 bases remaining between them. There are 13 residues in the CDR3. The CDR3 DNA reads TGTGCCAGCAGCGGGGACCCCGCCAGAGAGCAGTACTTC. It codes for CASSGDPAREQYF.

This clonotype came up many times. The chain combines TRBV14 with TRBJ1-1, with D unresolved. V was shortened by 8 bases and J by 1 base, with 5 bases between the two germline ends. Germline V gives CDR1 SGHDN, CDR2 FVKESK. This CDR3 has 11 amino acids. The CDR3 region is CASQRNTEAFF. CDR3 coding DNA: TGTGCCAGCCAAAGGAACACTGAAGCTTTCTTT.

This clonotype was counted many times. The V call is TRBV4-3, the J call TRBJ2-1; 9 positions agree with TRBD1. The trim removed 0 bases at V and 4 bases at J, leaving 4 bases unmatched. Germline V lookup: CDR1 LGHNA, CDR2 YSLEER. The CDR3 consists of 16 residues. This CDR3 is CASSQEHRGPYNEQFF. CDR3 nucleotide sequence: TGCGCCAGCAGCCAAGAACACAGGGGGCCTTACAATGAGCAGTTCTTC.

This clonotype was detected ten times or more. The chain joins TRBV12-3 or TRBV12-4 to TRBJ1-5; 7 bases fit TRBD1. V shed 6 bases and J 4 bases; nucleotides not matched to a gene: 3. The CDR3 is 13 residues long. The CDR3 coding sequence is TGTGCCAGCAGACCGACAGGGAATCAGCCCCAGCATTTT. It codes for CASRPTGNQPQHF.

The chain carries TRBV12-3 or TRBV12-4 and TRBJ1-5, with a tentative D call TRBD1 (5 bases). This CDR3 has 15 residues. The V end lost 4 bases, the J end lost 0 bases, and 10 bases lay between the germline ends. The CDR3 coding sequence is TGTGCCAGCAGTTCGGGACTACTTAGCAATCAGCCCCAGCATTTT. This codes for CASSSGLLSNQPQHF.

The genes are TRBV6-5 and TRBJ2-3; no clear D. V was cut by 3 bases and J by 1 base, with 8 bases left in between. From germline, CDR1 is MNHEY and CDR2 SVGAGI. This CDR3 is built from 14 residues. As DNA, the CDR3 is TGTGCCAGCAGTTATCGGCTACGCACAGATACGCAGTATTTT. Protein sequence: CASSYRLRTDTQYF.

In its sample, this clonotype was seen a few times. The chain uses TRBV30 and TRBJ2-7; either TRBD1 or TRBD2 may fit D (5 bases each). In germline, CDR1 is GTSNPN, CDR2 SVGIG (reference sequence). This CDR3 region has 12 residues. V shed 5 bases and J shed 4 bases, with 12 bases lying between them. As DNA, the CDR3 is TGTGCCTGGGATATCGAGGGGTACGAGCAGTACTTC. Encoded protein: CAWDIEGYEQYF.

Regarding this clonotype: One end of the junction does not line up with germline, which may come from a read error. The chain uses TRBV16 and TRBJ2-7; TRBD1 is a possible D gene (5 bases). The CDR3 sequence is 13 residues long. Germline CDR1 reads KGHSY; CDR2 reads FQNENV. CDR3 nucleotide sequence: TGTGCCAGCAGCCTGGCGCAGGGCTACAAGCAGTACTTC. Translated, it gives CASSLAQGYKQYF.

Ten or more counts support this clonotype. CDR3 residues: CSASRGLAGTGELFF. The CDR3, as DNA: TGCAGTGCTAGTCGAGGACTAGCGGGCACCGGGGAGCTGTTTTTT. This sequence joins TRBV20-1 and TRBJ2-2, with 11 positions matching TRBD2. Per germline, CDR1 DFQATT and CDR2 SNEGSKA (reference sequence). CDR3 length: 15 amino acids. The ends lost 3 bases at V and 4 bases at J; junction bases unmatched: 4.